This paragraph reports one TCR beta chain. Its antigen is unknown. V lost 1 base and J lost 2, with 11 bases in between. CDR1 SGHTA and CDR2 FQGNSA come from the germline V gene. This CDR3 contains 15 residues. The data derive from a study of shared clonotypes between healthy human individuals. Study-wide points: Rarefaction exposed incomplete sorted-subset sequencing despite large depth.

Produced via immunoSEQ multiplex PCR; TCRdb's table is partial and in-frame only. The data hold about a million clones, with roughly 77% observed a single time. The specimen sequenced was memory CD4+ T cells from PBMCs. Indicated subset: CD45RA-negative fraction. The TCR originated in a man younger than 30 in good health. Some clones in this sample may be carry-over from other donors' samples. This rearrangement joins TRBV7-2 to TRBJ2-5; a weak D match, TRBD2 (6 bases). The CDR3 region is CASSLEGTGQETQYF. As DNA, the CDR3 is TGTGCCAGCAGCTTAGAGGGGACTGGGCAAGAGACCCAGTACTTC.